This T cell receptor beta chain was sequenced in a study of ipilimumab plus nivolumab after autologous stem cell transplantation. Study-wide points: Authors suggest TCR repertoire, Treg phenotype and gut microbiota support further study.

TCRdb's table, derived via immunoSEQ multiplex PCR, lists solely in-frame clones and lacks some. Among more than 9,000 clones listed, roughly 73% were seen once. The V gene end was trimmed by 3 bases and the J gene end by 7 bases; junction bases not matched to a gene: 10. CDR3 size: 15 residues. In germline, CDR1 is SGHNT, CDR2 YYREEE (reference sequence). On this clone itself: Antigen specificity is unknown.

The V and J genes are TRBV5-4 and TRBJ2-7; 10 bases line up with TRBD1. The TCR comes from a female donor with multiple myeloma. Sequenced material: PBMCs, taken in a trial of ipilimumab plus nivolumab as post-transplant consolidation. CDR3 loop: CASSSIWGQGLEQYF. For the CDR3, the DNA is TGTGCCAGCAGCTCTATATGGGGACAGGGGTTAGAGCAGTACTTC. Combining the CDR3 with reference TRBV5-4 and TRBJ2-7 gives the whole variable domain ETGVTQSPTHLIKTRGQQVTLRCSSQSGHNTVSWYQQALGQGPQFIFQYYREEENGRGNFPPRFSGLQFPNYSSELNVNALELDDSALYLCASSSIWGQGLEQYFGPGTRLTVT.